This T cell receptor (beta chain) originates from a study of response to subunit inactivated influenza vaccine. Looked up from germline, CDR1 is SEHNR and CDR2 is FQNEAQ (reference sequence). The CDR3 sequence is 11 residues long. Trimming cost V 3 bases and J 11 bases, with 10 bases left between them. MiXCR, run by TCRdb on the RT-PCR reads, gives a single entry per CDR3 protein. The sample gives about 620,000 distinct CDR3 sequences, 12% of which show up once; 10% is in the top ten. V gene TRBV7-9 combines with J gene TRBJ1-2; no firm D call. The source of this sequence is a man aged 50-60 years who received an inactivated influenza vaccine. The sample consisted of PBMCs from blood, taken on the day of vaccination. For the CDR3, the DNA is TGTGCCAGCAGCTTCGGTCCCACGTACACCTTC. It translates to CASSFGPTYTF.